These T cell receptor beta chains were read from a single sample in a study of shared clonotypes between healthy human individuals. Assay: immunoSEQ multiplex PCR; the TCRdb copy retains only in-frame clones and omits some. The sample gives roughly 2.4 million clones, about 94% of which show up once; roughly 0.13% is in the top ten. Sequenced input: naive CD4+ T cells sorted from blood. These receptors all stem from a man between 18 and 35 years old in good health. Both conserved end residues are trimmed from each CDR3. The order of the fields is D gene, V gene, J gene, CDR3 protein. The D gene is left open where the match is weak.

-	TRBV19	TRBJ2-2	ASSIVPGGNTGELF
-	TRBV20-1	TRBJ2-5	SASIVTQY
-	TRBV6-1	TRBJ1-3	ASSEGGSGNTIY
-	TRBV6-1	TRBJ2-7	ASSDPGGPLKQY
-	TRBV23-1	TRBJ2-1	ASSHLLASSYNEQF
TRBD1	TRBV6-5	TRBJ1-1	ASSYSDREGAEAF
-	TRBV6-4	TRBJ2-7	AGRAAASYEQY
TRBD1	TRBV5-1	TRBJ1-4	ASQTGGNEKLF
-	TRBV7-8	TRBJ1-5	ASTSGINQPQH
-	TRBV5-4	TRBJ2-7	ASSLGETGQY
TRBD2	TRBV2	TRBJ2-1	ASSVGIAGGRGEQF
TRBD2	TRBV10-2	TRBJ2-1	ASSESGLAGGQF
-	TRBV6-5	TRBJ1-1	ASSPGGGHTEAF
-	TRBV20-1	TRBJ1-1	SASTGTEAF
TRBD1	TRBV28	TRBJ2-7	ASSNYQGASYEQY
-	TRBV4-1	TRBJ2-6	ASSQGDTYSGANVLT
-	TRBV6-6	TRBJ1-4	ASSRGRGNEKLF
TRBD2	TRBV7-2	TRBJ2-1	ASSKAGTTGEGEQF
TRBD2	TRBV5-6	TRBJ2-3	ASSLALAGGLTDTQY
-	TRBV7-9	TRBJ1-4	ASSFIGGKEKLF
TRBD1	TRBV7-6	TRBJ2-7	ASSLYDRGPGEQY
-	TRBV2	TRBJ1-4	ASSVKGVNEKLF
-	TRBV4-1	TRBJ2-7	ASRTNLWGTTKY
TRBD1	TRBV7-2	TRBJ1-3	ASSPQGQAGNTIY
-	TRBV7-9	TRBJ1-4	ASSRRAGEGTNEKLF
-	TRBV21-1	TRBJ2-3	ASSKARDYLSTDTQY
TRBD2	TRBV7-3	TRBJ2-1	ASSRTSAHEQF
-	TRBV30	TRBJ1-1	ACPRGRAF
TRBD1	TRBV5-1	TRBJ1-2	ASSLIRGQGNGYT
-	TRBV7-9	TRBJ2-1	ASSSRQAFSSYNEQF
-	TRBV4-1	TRBJ1-5	ASSQDAGALSPQH
-	TRBV5-6	TRBJ2-2	ASSFRSQESRELF
-	TRBV2	TRBJ2-3	ASSEEGRPDTQY
TRBD2	TRBV18	TRBJ2-7	ASSPSSGRAVYEQY
-	TRBV10-2	TRBJ2-7	ASSAGLEQY
TRBD1	TRBV5-1	TRBJ2-2	ASSQGASGELF
-	TRBV6-1	TRBJ1-2	ASSGGTFGYT